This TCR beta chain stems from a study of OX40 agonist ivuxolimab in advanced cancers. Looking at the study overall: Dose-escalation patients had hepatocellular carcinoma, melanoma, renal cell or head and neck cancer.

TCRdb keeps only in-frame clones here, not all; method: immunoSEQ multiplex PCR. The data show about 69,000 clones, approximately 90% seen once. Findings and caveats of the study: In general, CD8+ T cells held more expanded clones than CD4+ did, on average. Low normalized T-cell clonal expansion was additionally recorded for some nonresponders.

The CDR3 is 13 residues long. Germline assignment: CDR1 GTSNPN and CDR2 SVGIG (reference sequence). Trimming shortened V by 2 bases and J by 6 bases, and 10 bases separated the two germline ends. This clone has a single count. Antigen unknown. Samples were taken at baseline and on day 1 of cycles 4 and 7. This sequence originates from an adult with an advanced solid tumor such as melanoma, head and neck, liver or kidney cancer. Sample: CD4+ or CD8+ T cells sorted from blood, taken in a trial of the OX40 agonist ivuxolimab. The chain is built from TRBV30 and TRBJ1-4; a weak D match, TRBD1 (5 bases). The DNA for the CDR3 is TGTGCCTGGAGTCGTCGCAGGGATGAAAAACTGTTTTTT. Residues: CAWSRRRDEKLFF. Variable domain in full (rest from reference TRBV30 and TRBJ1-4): SQTIHQWPATLVQPVGSPLSLECTVEGTSNPNLYWYRQAAGRGLQLLFYSVGIGQISSEVPQNLSASRPQDRQFILSSKKLLLSDSGFYLCAWSRRRDEKLFFGSGTQLSVL.